This is a list of T cell receptor beta chains from one sample in a study of T cell responses to AZD1222 COVID-19 vaccine. TCRdb's table, derived via immunoSEQ multiplex PCR, lists solely in-frame clones and lacks some. The sample lists more than 110,000 clones, 90% occurring once. The sequencing here drew on peripheral blood, taken on day 0 of AZD1222 vaccination. The source of these receptors is an adult in good health. Each CDR3 is given with its conserved first and last residue. Each record gives: clone size, CDR3 length, D gene, V gene, J gene, CDR3 DNA, CDR3 protein. D genes are given only for firm matches. Size tells how often a clone was seen (once, few, many) or the class of an expanded clone, and some rows leave it out.

few	17	NA	TRBV28	TRBJ2-2	TGTGCCAGCAGTATGCAACTAGGGGGAGTTGGCACCGGGGAGCTGTTTTTT	CASSMQLGGVGTGELFF
once	15	NA	TRBV7-9	TRBJ1-4	TGTGCCAGCAGCCCGGGGGGTGCAACTAATGAAAAACTGTTTTTT	CASSPGGATNEKLFF
NA	13	NA	TRBV6-5	TRBJ2-2	TGTGCCAGCAGTTATGCGGACACCGGGGAGCTGTTTTTT	CASSYADTGELFF
once	22	TRBD1	TRBV18	TRBJ1-4	TGTGCCAGCTCACGAAGTGCAGGGGGTACTTTATCCGCTCCGGGCACTAATGAAAAACTGTTTTTT	CASSRSAGGTLSAPGTNEKLFF
NA	15	NA	TRBV14	TRBJ2-1	TGTGCCAGCAGCCAAGAACGCGCGATATACAATGAGCAGTTCTTC	CASSQERAIYNEQFF
NA	14	TRBD1	TRBV19	TRBJ1-2	TGTGCCAGTAGAGGGGCAGGGGGCTCCTATGGCTACACCTTC	CASRGAGGSYGYTF
NA	15	NA	TRBV23-1	TRBJ1-2	TGCGCCAGCAGTCAGTTCCACGGGTGTCACTATGGCTACACCTTC	CASSQFHGCHYGYTF
NA	16	NA	TRBV30	TRBJ1-3	TGTGCCTGGAGTACTGGGGGCCATAACCCTGGAAACACCATATATTTT	CAWSTGGHNPGNTIYF
NA	15	TRBD1	TRBV7-6	TRBJ2-2	TGTGCCAGCAGCACGGGACAGGGGACCACCGGGGAGCTGTTTTTT	CASSTGQGTTGELFF
once	18	TRBD2	TRBV4-3	TRBJ2-1	TGCGCCAGCAGCCAAGATCCCTCTAGCGGAGTCCAAGCTAATGAGCAGTTCTTC	CASSQDPSSGVQANEQFF
NA	11	NA	TRBV30	TRBJ1-2	TGTGCCGGGGGGTATGACTATGGCTACACCTTC	CAGGYDYGYTF
NA	15	TRBD1	TRBV7-9	TRBJ2-7	TGTGCCAGCTGCAGGGGACAGGGACTGCCGAGGGAGCAGTACTTC	CASCRGQGLPREQYF
NA	14	TRBD1	TRBV29-1	TRBJ1-5	TGCAGCGTTGGCGAGACAGGGGGGAATCAGCCCCAGCATTTT	CSVGETGGNQPQHF
NA	15	TRBD1	TRBV6-5	TRBJ1-1	TGTGCCAGCAGTCCACGGACAGGGGTGAACACTGAAGCTTTCTTT	CASSPRTGVNTEAFF
NA	13	NA	TRBV9	TRBJ2-2	TGTGCCAGCAGGGGGGGTGGCACCGGGGAGCTGTTTTTT	CASRGGGTGELFF
few	12	NA	TRBV2	TRBJ2-7	TGTGCCAGCCGGACAGAACCCTACGAGCAGTACTTC	CASRTEPYEQYF
once	17	NA	TRBV2	TRBJ2-1	TGTGCCAGCAGCGGCCTACCAAGGGGGAGCTCCTACAATGAGCAGTTCTTC	CASSGLPRGSSYNEQFF
NA	16	NA	TRBV4-3	TRBJ1-3	TGCGCCAGCAGCCAAGATTTGGGGCAGGGAGTAAACACCATATATTTT	CASSQDLGQGVNTIYF
once	14	NA	TRBV11-2	TRBJ1-4	TGTGCCAGCAGCTTTATGACAGGAGGTGAAAAACTGTTTTTT	CASSFMTGGEKLFF
NA	20	NA	TRBV1	TRBJ2-3	TGCACCAGCAGCCAAGACTGGGAGGGGACAGGTGGAGAAGGGACAGATACGCAGTATTTT	CTSSQDWEGTGGEGTDTQYF
NA	14	TRBD1	TRBV5-1	TRBJ2-1	TGCGCCAGCAGCCTAATACAGGGGGCAGGGGAGCAGTTCTTC	CASSLIQGAGEQFF
NA	17	NA	TRBV5-8	TRBJ2-3	TGTGCCAGCAGCTTAAATCCCTGGGACAACCCCACAGATACGCAGTATTTT	CASSLNPWDNPTDTQYF
NA	15	NA	TRBV9	TRBJ2-3	TGTGCCAGCAGCGTAGCAGCTGGCCGTGGAGATACGCAGTATTTT	CASSVAAGRGDTQYF
NA	16	TRBD1	TRBV28	TRBJ2-2	TGTGCCAGCACCCAATTACAGGGGATGAACACCGGGGAGCTGTTTTTT	CASTQLQGMNTGELFF
NA	15	TRBD1	TRBV15	TRBJ1-6	TGTGCCACCAGCAGAGCCCCGACAGGGCAGGCACCCCTCCACTTT	CATSRAPTGQAPLHF
NA	16	NA	TRBV11-2	TRBJ2-2	TGTGCCAGCAGCTTAGTGGCCTCCTCCAAAAGCGGGGAGCTGTTTTTT	CASSLVASSKSGELFF
NA	12	NA	TRBV29-1	TRBJ1-2	TGCAGCGTTGCCTTCGGGTGGTATGGCTACACCTTC	CSVAFGWYGYTF
NA	15	TRBD1	TRBV19	TRBJ1-5	TGTGCCAGTAGTGCGACAGGGGCTGGCAATCAGCCCCAGCATTTT	CASSATGAGNQPQHF
NA	12	NA	TRBV10-3	TRBJ2-1	TGTGCCATCAGTGAGGGGGAAAATGAGCAGTTCTTC	CAISEGENEQFF